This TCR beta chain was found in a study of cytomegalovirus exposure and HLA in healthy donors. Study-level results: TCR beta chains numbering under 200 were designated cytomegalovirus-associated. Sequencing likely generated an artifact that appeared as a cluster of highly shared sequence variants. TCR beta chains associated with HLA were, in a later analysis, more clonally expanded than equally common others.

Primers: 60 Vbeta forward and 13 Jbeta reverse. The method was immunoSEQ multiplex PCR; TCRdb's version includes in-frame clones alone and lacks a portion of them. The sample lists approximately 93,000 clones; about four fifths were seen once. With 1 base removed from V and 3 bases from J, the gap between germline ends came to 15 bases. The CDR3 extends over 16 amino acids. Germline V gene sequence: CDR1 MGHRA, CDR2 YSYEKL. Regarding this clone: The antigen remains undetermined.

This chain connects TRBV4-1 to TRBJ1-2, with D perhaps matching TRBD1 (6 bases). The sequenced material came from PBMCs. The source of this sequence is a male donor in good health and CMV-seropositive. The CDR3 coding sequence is TGCGCCAGCAGCCAAGTGGGGGCGCAGGGATACTATGGCTACACCTTC. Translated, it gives CASSQVGAQGYYGYTF.